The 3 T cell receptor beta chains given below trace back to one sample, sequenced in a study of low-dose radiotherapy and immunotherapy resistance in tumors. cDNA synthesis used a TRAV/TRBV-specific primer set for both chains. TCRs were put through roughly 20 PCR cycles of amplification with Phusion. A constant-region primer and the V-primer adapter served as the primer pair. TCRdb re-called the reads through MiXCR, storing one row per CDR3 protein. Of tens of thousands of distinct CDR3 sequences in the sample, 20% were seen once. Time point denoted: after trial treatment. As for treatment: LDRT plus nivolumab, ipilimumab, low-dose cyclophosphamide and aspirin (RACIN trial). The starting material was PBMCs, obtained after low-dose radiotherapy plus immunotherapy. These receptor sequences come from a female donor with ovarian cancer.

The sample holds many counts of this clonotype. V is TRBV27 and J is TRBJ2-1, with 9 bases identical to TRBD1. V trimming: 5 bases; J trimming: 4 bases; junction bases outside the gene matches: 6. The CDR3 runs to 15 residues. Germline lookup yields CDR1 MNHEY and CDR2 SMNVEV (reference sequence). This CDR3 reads CASSIGTGPYNEQFF. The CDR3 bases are TGTGCCAGCAGTATCGGGACAGGGCCTTACAATGAGCAGTTCTTC.

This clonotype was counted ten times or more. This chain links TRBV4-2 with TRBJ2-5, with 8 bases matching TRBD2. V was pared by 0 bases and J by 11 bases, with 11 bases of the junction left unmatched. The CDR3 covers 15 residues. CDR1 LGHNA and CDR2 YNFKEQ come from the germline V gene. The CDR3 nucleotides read TGTGCCAGCAGCCAAGATGAACGGGGGGGTCGGGCACAGTACTTC. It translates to CASSQDERGGRAQYF.

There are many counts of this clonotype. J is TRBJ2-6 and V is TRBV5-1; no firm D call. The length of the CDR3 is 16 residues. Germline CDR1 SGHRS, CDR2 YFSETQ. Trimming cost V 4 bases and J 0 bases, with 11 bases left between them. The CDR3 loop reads CASSRQSNSGANVLTF. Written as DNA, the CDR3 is TGCGCCAGCAGCCGGCAGAGCAACTCTGGGGCCAACGTCCTGACTTTC.